This T cell receptor (beta chain) was found in a study of cytomegalovirus exposure and HLA in healthy donors. Study findings and constraints: A later analysis showed TCR association rates differing by HLA locus, peaking at DRB1 and lowest at HLA-C. Donor immune exposure was known only as CMV serostatus. The CMV antigen specificity of a few CMV-associated chains was confirmed through in vitro analysis.

Trimming removed 1 base from V and 0 bases from J, with 9 bases in between. CDR1 is SEHNR, CDR2 FQNEAQ, per germline (reference sequence). This CDR3 spans 15 amino acids. Note on this clone: The antigen remains undetermined.

60 Vbeta and 13 Jbeta primers were used in PCR. Sequencing used immunoSEQ multiplex PCR; TCRdb keeps in-frame clones, though not all of them. The data contain 150,000 to 200,000 clones, approximately 78% of them singletons. The rearrangement links TRBV7-9 to TRBJ2-5, with unresolved D. The sequencing sample was made of PBMCs. The TCR comes from a woman under 30 in good health and CMV-seronegative. This CDR3 reads CASSLDLSNQETQYF. The DNA of the CDR3 is TGTGCCAGCAGCTTAGATCTATCAAACCAAGAGACCCAGTACTTC. The variable domain in full, completed from reference TRBV7-9 and TRBJ2-5, reads DTGVSQNPRHKITKRGQNVTFRCDPISEHNRLYWYRQTLGQGPEFLTYFQNEAQLEKSRLLSDRFSAERPKGSFSTLEIQRTEQGDSAMYLCASSLDLSNQETQYFGPGTRLLVL.